What follows are 3 T cell receptor beta chains derived from one specimen sequenced in a study of preoperative IRX-2 immunotherapy in early breast cancer. The treatment denotes: preoperative locoregional IRX-2 cytokine immunotherapy. Measured with immunoSEQ multiplex PCR; TCRdb has only the in-frame clones, and not every one. The table has 20,000 to 30,000 clones, about 68% seen once; the top ten hold under 7%. Source: lymph node tissue, taken after IRX-2 immunotherapy. The receptors were sampled from a human donor with breast cancer.

The chain carries TRBV15 and TRBJ1-4; 9 positions agree with TRBD1. V lost 1 base, J lost 8 bases, and 8 bases stayed unmatched. The length of the CDR3 is 16 residues. Germline CDR1 LNHNV, CDR2 YYDKDF (reference sequence). The CDR3 sequence is CATSRAEGQGMEKLFF. In DNA, the CDR3 is TGTGCCACCAGCAGAGCGGAGGGACAGGGAATGGAAAAACTGTTTTTT.

The chain employs TRBV18 and TRBJ2-5; 12 bases fit TRBD2. Trimming at V came to 6 bases and at J to 2 bases, leaving 7 bases not matched to a gene. The CDR3 contains 16 residues. Germline loops: CDR1 KGHSH, CDR2 LQKENI. CDR3 nucleotides: TGTGCCAGCTCCCGACTAGCGGGGGCCCAACAAGAGACCCAGTACTTC. Protein sequence: CASSRLAGAQQETQYF.

This chain links TRBV28 with TRBJ2-7, with TRBD2 identical over 12 bases. Germline values: CDR1 MDHEN, CDR2 SYDVKM. The CDR3 has 16 amino acids. Trimming removed 1 base from V and 4 bases from J; junction bases left unmatched: 5. The CDR3: CASSLLRLAGVYEQYF. As DNA, the CDR3 is TGTGCCAGCAGTTTATTGCGACTAGCGGGAGTGTACGAGCAGTACTTC.